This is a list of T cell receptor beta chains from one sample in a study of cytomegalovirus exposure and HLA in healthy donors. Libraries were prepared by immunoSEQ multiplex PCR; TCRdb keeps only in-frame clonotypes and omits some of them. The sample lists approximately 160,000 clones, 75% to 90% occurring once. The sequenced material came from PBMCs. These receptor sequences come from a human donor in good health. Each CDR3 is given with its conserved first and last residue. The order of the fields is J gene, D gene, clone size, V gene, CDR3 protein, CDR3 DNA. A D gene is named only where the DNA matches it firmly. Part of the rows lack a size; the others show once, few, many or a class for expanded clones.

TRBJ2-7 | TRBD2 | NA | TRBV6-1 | CASSLGTSYEQYF | TGTGCCAGCAGTTTAGGGACTAGCTACGAGCAGTACTTC
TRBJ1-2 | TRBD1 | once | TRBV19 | CASSINRDRGYYGYTF | TGTGCCAGTAGTATAAACCGGGACAGGGGATACTATGGCTACACCTTC
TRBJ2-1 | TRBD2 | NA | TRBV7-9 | CASSSSGGYEQFF | TGTGCCAGCAGCTCTAGCGGGGGATATGAGCAGTTCTTC
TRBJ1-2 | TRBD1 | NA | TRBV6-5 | CASSYLTGGNYGYTF | TGTGCCAGCAGTTACTTGACAGGGGGCAACTATGGCTACACCTTC
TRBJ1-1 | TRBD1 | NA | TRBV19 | CASLTGGQAFF | TGTGCCAGCCTAACAGGGGGCCAAGCTTTCTTT
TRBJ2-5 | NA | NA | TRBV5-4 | CASSLGQETQYF | TGTGCCAGCAGCTTGGGGCAGGAGACCCAGTACTTC
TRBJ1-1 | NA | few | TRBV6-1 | CASSTHRNTEAFF | TGTGCCAGCAGCACACACAGGAACACTGAAGCTTTCTTT
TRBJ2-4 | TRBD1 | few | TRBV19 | CASSPRDRGDIQYF | TGTGCCAGTAGTCCCCGGGACAGGGGAGACATTCAGTACTTC
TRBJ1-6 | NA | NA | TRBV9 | CASSETIEGGGSPLHF | TGTGCCAGCAGCGAGACCATAGAAGGAGGAGGTTCACCCCTCCACTTT
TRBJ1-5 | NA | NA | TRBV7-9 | CASSLNTQPQHF | TGTGCCAGCAGCTTAAACACTCAGCCCCAGCATTTT
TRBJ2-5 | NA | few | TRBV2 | CASTLQVAETQYF | TGTGCCAGCACCTTACAGGTGGCGGAGACCCAGTACTTC
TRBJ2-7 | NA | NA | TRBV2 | CASSDGTRTYEQYF | TGTGCCAGCAGTGACGGGACACGGACCTACGAGCAGTACTTC
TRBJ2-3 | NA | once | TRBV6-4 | CASSLKPTPSTDTQYF | TGTGCCAGCAGTCTCAAACCAACACCCAGCACAGATACGCAGTATTTT
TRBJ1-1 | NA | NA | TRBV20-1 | CSARGAFRAFF | TGCAGTGCTAGAGGCGCTTTTCGAGCTTTCTTT
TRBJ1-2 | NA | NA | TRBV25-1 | CASSEEREDGYTF | TGTGCCAGCAGTGAGGAAAGAGAGGATGGCTACACCTTC
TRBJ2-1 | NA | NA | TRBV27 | CASSLLGRGRDNEQFF | TGTGCCAGCAGTTTATTAGGGCGGGGTAGGGACAATGAGCAGTTCTTC
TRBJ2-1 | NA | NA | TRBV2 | CASSESPHSEQFF | TGTGCCAGCAGTGAAAGTCCCCACAGCGAGCAGTTCTTC
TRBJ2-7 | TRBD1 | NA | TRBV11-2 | CASSQGQGGFLGEQYF | TGTGCCAGCAGCCAGGGACAGGGAGGATTCTTGGGCGAGCAGTACTTC
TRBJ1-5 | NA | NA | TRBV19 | CASSSGLSNQPQHF | TGTGCCAGTAGCTCAGGACTTAGCAATCAGCCCCAGCATTTT
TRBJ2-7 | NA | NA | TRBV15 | CATSRAVTGLLSYEQYF | TGTGCCACCAGCAGAGCTGTAACCGGACTCCTCTCCTACGAGCAGTACTTC
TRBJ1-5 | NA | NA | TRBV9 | CASSSGGREPYSNQPQHF | TGTGCCAGCAGTTCCGGAGGACGGGAGCCTTATAGCAATCAGCCCCAGCATTTT
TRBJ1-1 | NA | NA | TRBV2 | CATMPGLLLTEAFF | TGTGCCACGATGCCGGGACTCCTTCTAACGGAAGCTTTCTTT
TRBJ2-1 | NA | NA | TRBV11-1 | CASSSSGRLPYNEQFF | TGTGCCAGCAGCTCATCGGGTAGATTGCCCTACAATGAGCAGTTCTTC
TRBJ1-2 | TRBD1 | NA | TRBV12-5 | CASGFVGQEPYGYTF | TGTGCTAGTGGTTTCGTCGGACAGGAACCCTATGGCTACACCTTC
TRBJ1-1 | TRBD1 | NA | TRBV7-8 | CASSRTTGDTEAFF | TGTGCCAGCAGCCGAACCACAGGGGACACTGAAGCTTTCTTT
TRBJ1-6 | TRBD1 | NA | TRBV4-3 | CASSQGQGGSPLHF | TGCGCCAGCAGCCAAGGCCAGGGGGGTTCACCCCTCCACTTT
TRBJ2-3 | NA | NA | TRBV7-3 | CASSLGASTDTQYF | TGTGCCAGCAGCTTAGGGGCTAGCACAGATACGCAGTATTTT
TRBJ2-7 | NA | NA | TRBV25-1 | CASSAQGPSYEQYF | TGTGCCAGCAGTGCACAGGGACCATCCTACGAGCAGTACTTC
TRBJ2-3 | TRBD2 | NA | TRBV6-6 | CASSYSWGGSDTQYF | TGTGCCAGCAGTTACTCTTGGGGGGGATCAGATACGCAGTATTTT
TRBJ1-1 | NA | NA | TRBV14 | CASSQDWTVAAFF | TGTGCCAGCAGCCAAGATTGGACAGTGGCAGCTTTCTTT
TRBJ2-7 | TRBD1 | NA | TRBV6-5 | CASSYSDRGVFVQYF | TGTGCCAGCAGTTACTCGGACAGGGGAGTTTTCGTGCAGTACTTC
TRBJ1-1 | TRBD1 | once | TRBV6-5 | CASRRTGTEAFF | TGTGCCAGCAGACGGACAGGGACAGAAGCTTTCTTT
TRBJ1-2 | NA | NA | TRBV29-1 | CSVVRTDTNYGYTF | TGCAGCGTTGTAAGGACAGACACTAACTATGGCTACACCTTC
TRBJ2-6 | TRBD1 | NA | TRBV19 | CASSPRTGAGANVLTF | TGTGCCAGTAGTCCCCGGACAGGTGCTGGGGCCAACGTCCTGACTTTC
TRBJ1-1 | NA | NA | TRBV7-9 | CASSLDGGVNSRAEAFF | TGTGCCAGCAGCTTAGACGGAGGGGTTAACTCTAGGGCTGAAGCTTTCTTT
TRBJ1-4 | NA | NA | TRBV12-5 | CASGLQGGEKLFF | TGTGCTAGTGGTTTACAGGGTGGGGAAAAACTGTTTTTT
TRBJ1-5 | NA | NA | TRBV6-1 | CASSVQGLANQPQHF | TGTGCCAGCAGTGTTCAGGGTTTAGCCAATCAGCCCCAGCATTTT
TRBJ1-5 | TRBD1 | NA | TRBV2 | CASSATGGRGQPQHF | TGTGCCAGCAGCGCTACAGGGGGCAGGGGTCAGCCCCAGCATTTT
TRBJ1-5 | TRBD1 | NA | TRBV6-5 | CASSRTGVQPQHF | TGTGCCAGCAGCCGGACAGGGGTCCAGCCCCAGCATTTT
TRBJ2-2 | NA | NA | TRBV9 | CASSVAASRTGELFF | TGTGCCAGCAGCGTAGCGGCTAGCAGGACCGGGGAGCTGTTTTTT
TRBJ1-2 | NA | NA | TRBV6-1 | CASSEGVWQGRNYGYTF | TGTGCCAGCAGTGAAGGGGTCTGGCAGGGGCGAAACTATGGCTACACCTTC
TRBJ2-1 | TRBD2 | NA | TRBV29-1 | CSVGRGDNEQFF | TGCAGCGTGGGACGGGGGGACAATGAGCAGTTCTTC
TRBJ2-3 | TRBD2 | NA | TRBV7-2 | CASSLGAGVITDTQYF | TGTGCCAGCAGCTTAGGCGCGGGGGTGATCACAGATACGCAGTATTTT
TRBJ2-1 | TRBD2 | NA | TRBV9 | CASSAFSGGAGSNEQFF | TGTGCCAGCAGCGCATTTAGCGGGGGGGCCGGTTCGAATGAGCAGTTCTTC
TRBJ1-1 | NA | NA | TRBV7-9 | CASSPGTEAFF | TGTGCCAGCAGCCCCGGGACAGAAGCTTTCTTT
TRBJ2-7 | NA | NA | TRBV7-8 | CASSFVVHEQYF | TGTGCCAGCAGCTTTGTGGTCCACGAGCAGTACTTC
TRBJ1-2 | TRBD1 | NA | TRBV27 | CASSLRQGANGYTF | TGTGCCAGCAGTTTAAGGCAGGGGGCAAATGGCTACACCTTC
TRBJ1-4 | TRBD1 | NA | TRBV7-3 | CASSFPDRDRGRKRKRKLFF | TGTGCCAGCAGCTTCCCGGACCGGGACAGGGGACGGAAACGGAAACGAAAACTGTTTTTT
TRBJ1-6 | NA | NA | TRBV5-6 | CASSLVRAAYNSPLHF | TGTGCCAGCAGCTTGGTCAGGGCAGCCTATAATTCACCCCTCCACTTT
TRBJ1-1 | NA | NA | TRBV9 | CASSVDRMNTEAFF | TGTGCCAGCAGCGTAGACAGGATGAACACTGAAGCTTTCTTT
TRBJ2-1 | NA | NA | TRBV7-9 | CASSRPLSSHYGHEQFF | TGTGCCAGCAGCCGGCCATTGTCAAGTCACTACGGCCATGAGCAGTTCTTC
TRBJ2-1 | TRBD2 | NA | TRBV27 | CASRTPGLASNEQFF | TGTGCCAGCAGGACCCCCGGACTAGCTTCCAATGAGCAGTTCTTC
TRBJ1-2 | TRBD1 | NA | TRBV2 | CASQIPRQGSRNYGYTF | TGTGCCAGCCAAATCCCGCGACAGGGGTCGCGGAACTATGGCTACACCTTC